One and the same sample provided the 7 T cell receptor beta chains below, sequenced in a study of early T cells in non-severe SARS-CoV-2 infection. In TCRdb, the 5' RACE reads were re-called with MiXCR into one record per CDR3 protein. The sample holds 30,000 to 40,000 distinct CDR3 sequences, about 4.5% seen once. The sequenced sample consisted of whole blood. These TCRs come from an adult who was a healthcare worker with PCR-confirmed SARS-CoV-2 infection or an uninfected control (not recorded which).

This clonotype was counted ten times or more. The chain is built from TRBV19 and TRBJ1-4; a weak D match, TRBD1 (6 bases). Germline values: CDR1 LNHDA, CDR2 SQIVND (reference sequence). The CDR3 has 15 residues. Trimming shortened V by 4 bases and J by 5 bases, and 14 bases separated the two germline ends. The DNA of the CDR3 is TGTGCCAGTAGTACCGGACGGGGGCGAAATGAAAAACTGTTTTTT. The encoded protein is CASSTGRGRNEKLFF.

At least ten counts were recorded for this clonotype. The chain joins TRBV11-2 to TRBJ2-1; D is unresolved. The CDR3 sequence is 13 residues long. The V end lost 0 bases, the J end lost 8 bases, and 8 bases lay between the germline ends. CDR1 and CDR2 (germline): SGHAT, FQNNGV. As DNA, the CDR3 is TGTGCCAGCAGCTTAGAGGTTCAGTATGAGCAGTTCTTC. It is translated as CASSLEVQYEQFF.

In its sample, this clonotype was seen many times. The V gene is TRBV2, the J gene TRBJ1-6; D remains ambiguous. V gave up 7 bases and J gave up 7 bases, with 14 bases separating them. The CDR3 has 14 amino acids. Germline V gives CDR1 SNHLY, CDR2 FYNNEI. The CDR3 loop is CASIPGWLNSPLHF. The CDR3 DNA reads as TGTGCCAGCATTCCGGGCTGGCTGAATTCACCCCTCCACTTT.

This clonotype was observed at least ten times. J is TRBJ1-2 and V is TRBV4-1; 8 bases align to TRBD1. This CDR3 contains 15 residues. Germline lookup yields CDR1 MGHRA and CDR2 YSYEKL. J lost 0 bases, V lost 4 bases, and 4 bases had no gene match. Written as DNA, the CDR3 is TGCGCCAGCAGCCCCGGACAGGGCCCTAACTATGGCTACACCTTC. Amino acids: CASSPGQGPNYGYTF.

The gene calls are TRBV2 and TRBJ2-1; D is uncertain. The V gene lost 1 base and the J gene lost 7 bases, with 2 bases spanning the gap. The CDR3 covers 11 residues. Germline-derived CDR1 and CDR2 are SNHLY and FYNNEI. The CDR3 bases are TGTGCCAGCAGTGAAGAAAATGAGCAGTTCTTC. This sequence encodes CASSEENEQFF.

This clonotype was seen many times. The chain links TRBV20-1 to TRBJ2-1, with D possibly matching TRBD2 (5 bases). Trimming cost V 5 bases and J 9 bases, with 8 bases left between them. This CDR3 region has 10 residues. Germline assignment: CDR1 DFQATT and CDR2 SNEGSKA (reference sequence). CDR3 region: CSAAAGEQFF. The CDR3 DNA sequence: TGCAGTGCTGCGGCGGGTGAGCAGTTCTTC.

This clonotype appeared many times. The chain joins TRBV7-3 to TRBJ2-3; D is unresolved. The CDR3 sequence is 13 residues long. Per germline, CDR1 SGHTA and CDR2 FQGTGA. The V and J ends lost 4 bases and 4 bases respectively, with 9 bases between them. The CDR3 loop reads CASSSGGSDTQYF. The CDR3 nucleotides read TGTGCCAGCAGCTCGGGTGGTTCAGATACGCAGTATTTT. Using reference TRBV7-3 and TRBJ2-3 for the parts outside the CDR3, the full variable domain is GAGVSQTPSNKVTEKGKYVELRCDPISGHTALYWYRQSLGQGPEFLIYFQGTGAADDSGLPNDRFFAVRPEGSVSTLKIQRTERGDSAVYLCASSSGGSDTQYFGPGTRLTVL.